These 26 T cell receptor beta chains came from one sample sequenced in a study of control samples from healthy donors and cancer patients. Using immunoSEQ multiplex PCR, the repertoire was profiled, and TCRdb retains in-frame clones only, with some absent. This table has about 100,000 clones, approximately 95% appearing once. The sequenced material came from blood. Every receptor here comes from a man between 18 and 29 years old in good health.

The V and J genes are TRBV27 and TRBJ2-7; the match to TRBD1 covers 9 bases. Germline-derived CDR1 and CDR2 are MNHEY and SMNVEV (reference sequence). With V trimmed by 5 bases and J by 6 bases, 5 bases remained unmatched. The CDR3 extends over 13 amino acids. CDR3 coding DNA: TGTGCCAGCAGTCCCGGGACAGGGTTCGAGCAGTACTTC. It codes for CASSPGTGFEQYF.

The chain couples TRBV19 to TRBJ2-7; TRBD1 agrees at 10 bases. Losses at the gene ends were 2 bases for V and 4 bases for J; bases not matched to a gene: 5. The CDR3 has 15 residues. The V gene's germline CDR1 is LNHDA and CDR2 SQIVND (reference sequence). The CDR3 nucleotides read TGTGCCAGTAGTATATCGTTGGGACAGGGGTACGAGCAGTACTTC. This translates into CASSISLGQGYEQYF.

The chain recombines TRBV28 with TRBJ1-1, with a possible D match to TRBD1 (6 bases). Germline-derived CDR1 and CDR2 are MDHEN and SYDVKM. The CDR3 extends over 15 amino acids. The V and J ends lost 5 bases and 0 bases respectively, with 13 bases between them. DNA for the CDR3: TGTGCCAGCAGTGGCGGGGACATGATGAACACTGAAGCTTTCTTT. Its protein is CASSGGDMMNTEAFF.

The chain combines TRBV19 with TRBJ1-3, with D perhaps TRBD1 (5 bases). Germline CDR1 reads LNHDA; CDR2 reads SQIVND (reference sequence). CDR3 size: 16 residues. The V end was cut by 5 bases, the J end by 2 bases, with 16 bases between. CDR3 DNA sequence: TGTGCCAGTAGTTGGGAGAGGGGACCTGCTGGAAACACCATATATTTT. Its protein is CASSWERGPAGNTIYF.

This clone was observed a handful of times. The chain employs TRBV5-1 and TRBJ2-6; TRBD1 is a possible D gene (6 bases). From germline, CDR1 is SGHRS and CDR2 YFSETQ. The germline V and J ends were trimmed by 4 bases and 2 bases, with 16 bases remaining between them. The CDR3 covers 17 residues. The CDR3 here is CASSLNPGTPGANVLTF. The CDR3 DNA follows: TGCGCCAGCAGCCTCAATCCCGGGACACCTGGGGCCAACGTCCTGACTTTC.

V gene TRBV4-1 combines with J gene TRBJ2-3; 12 nucleotides line up with TRBD2. The CDR3 runs 17 residues. After removal of 3 bases from V and 5 bases from J, the junction contained 9 bases not matched to a gene. Germline V gene sequence: CDR1 MGHRA, CDR2 YSYEKL. The CDR3 sequence is CASSQLLPGLAGDTQYF. In DNA form, the CDR3 reads TGCGCCAGCAGCCAGTTACTTCCGGGACTAGCGGGAGATACGCAGTATTTT.

J is TRBJ2-1 and V is TRBV6-5, with a tentative D call TRBD2 (5 bases). The V and J ends lost 2 bases and 0 bases respectively, with 11 bases between them. CDR1 is MNHEY and CDR2 is SVGAGI in the germline V gene. This CDR3 spans 16 amino acids. The CDR3 coding sequence is TGTGCCAGCAGTTACGCACCGGGAAGCTCCTACAATGAGCAGTTCTTC. This gives the protein CASSYAPGSSYNEQFF.

The genes are TRBV9 and TRBJ1-1; TRBD1 might be the D (5 bases). With 3 bases removed from V and 3 bases from J, the gap between germline ends came to 12 bases. Germline V gene lookup returns CDR1 SGDLS and CDR2 YYNGEE. This CDR3 spans 14 amino acids. The CDR3 spells CASSANAGDTEAFF. DNA of the CDR3: TGTGCCAGCAGCGCCAATGCGGGGGACACTGAAGCTTTCTTT.

The CDR3 sequence is CASSTWRGTGFSYEQYF. CDR3 bases: TGTGCCAGCAGTACTTGGAGGGGGACCGGCTTTTCCTACGAGCAGTACTTC. V and J are TRBV6-2 or TRBV6-3 and TRBJ2-7; possibly TRBD1 or TRBD2 for D (6 bases each). The CDR3 length is 17 residues. The V gene's germline CDR1 is MNHEY and CDR2 SVGEGT. The V end was cut by 5 bases, the J end by 1 base, with 21 bases between.

The chain combines TRBV13 with TRBJ2-7; D is possibly TRBD2 (6 bases). CDR1 and CDR2 (germline): PRHDT, FYEKMQ (reference sequence). V was cut by 5 bases and J by 4 bases, with 15 bases left in between. The CDR3 length is 14 residues. This CDR3 reads CASSPGLGGYEQYF. DNA for the CDR3: TGTGCCAGCAGCCCCGGACTGGGGGGTTACGAGCAGTACTTC. The entire variable domain, with the rest obtained from reference TRBV13 and TRBJ2-7, is as follows: AAGVIQSPRHLIKEKRETATLKCYPIPRHDTVYWYQQGPGQDPQFLISFYEKMQSDKGSIPDRFSAQQFSDYHSELNMSSLELGDSALYFCASSPGLGGYEQYFGPGTRLTVT.

The chain has TRBV7-9 and TRBJ2-1; 9 positions agree with TRBD1. CDR3 length: 16 residues. Per the germline V gene, CDR1 is SEHNR and CDR2 is FQNEAQ (reference sequence). V was pared by 6 bases and J by 1 base, with 7 bases of the junction left unmatched. For the CDR3, the DNA is TGTGCCAGCAGTGGAGGGGGACAGGGTTCCTACAATGAGCAGTTCTTC. Translation: CASSGGGQGSYNEQFF.

V is TRBV28 and J is TRBJ2-2; TRBD2 matches at 7 bases. Germline trimming cut 3 bases from V and 4 bases from J; bases unmatched to any gene: 8. CDR3 length: 16 residues. Germline CDR1 and CDR2: MDHEN and SYDVKM. This CDR3 is CASSLPMRGSTGELFF. The CDR3 DNA sequence: TGTGCCAGCAGTTTGCCAATGCGGGGGAGCACCGGGGAGCTGTTTTTT.

The chain carries TRBV5-1 and TRBJ1-1; D possibly corresponds to TRBD1 (5 bases). Deletions cut 0 bases from V and 3 bases from J, with 15 bases between. This CDR3 has 16 amino acids. Looked up from germline, CDR1 is SGHRS and CDR2 is YFSETQ. This chain's CDR3 is CASSLALGVYDTEAFF. In nucleotides, the CDR3 is TGCGCCAGCAGCTTGGCCTTGGGGGTTTATGACACTGAAGCTTTCTTT.

The chain combines TRBV5-1 with TRBJ2-7, with 9 bases matching TRBD1. The CDR3 is 14 residues long. V was clipped by 5 bases and J by 0 bases; unmatched bases: 3. Germline loops: CDR1 SGHRS, CDR2 YFSETQ. Here the CDR3 reads CASSRQGDSYEQYF. The CDR3 nucleotides read TGCGCCAGCAGTAGACAGGGGGACTCCTACGAGCAGTACTTC.

This rearrangement joins TRBV6-6 to TRBJ1-4; TRBD1 aligns across 7 bases. The CDR3 loop spans 19 amino acids. V lost 5 bases and J lost 3; bases outside the gene matches: 18. Germline CDR1 is MNHNY and CDR2 is SVGAGI (reference sequence). The CDR3 region has the DNA TGTGCCAGCAGTCACACGGGACAGAGATTAATGCTCGCTAATGAAAAACTGTTTTTT. It yields the protein CASSHTGQRLMLANEKLFF.

The chain has TRBV5-6 and TRBJ1-5, with 11 bases aligning to TRBD1. CDR3 length equals 14 residues. CDR1 is SGHDT and CDR2 is YYEEEE in the germline V gene. The V and J ends lost 5 bases and 6 bases, in that order; junction bases with no gene match: 4. The CDR3 spells CASSSGTGGQPQHF. The CDR3 nucleotides read TGTGCCAGCAGTTCCGGGACAGGGGGTCAGCCCCAGCATTTT.

The chain couples TRBV4-2 to TRBJ2-1; TRBD2 matches 7 bases. The germline V gene has CDR1 LGHNA and CDR2 YNFKEQ. This CDR3 contains 17 residues. V shed 0 bases and J 0 bases; nucleotides not matched to a gene: 5. In nucleotides, the CDR3 is TGTGCCAGCAGCCAAGATAGGCTAGCGGACTCCTACAATGAGCAGTTCTTC. Protein product: CASSQDRLADSYNEQFF.

The V gene is TRBV6-6, the J gene TRBJ2-1; D is perhaps TRBD1 (6 bases). With 2 bases removed from V and 9 bases from J, the gap between germline ends came to 14 bases. Germline lookup yields CDR1 MNHNY and CDR2 SVGAGI (reference sequence). The CDR3 is 14 residues long. CDR3 sequence: CASSYNTGLGEQFF. The CDR3 nucleotides are TGTGCCAGCAGTTACAATACAGGGCTCGGTGAGCAGTTCTTC.

The V and J genes are TRBV6-2 or TRBV6-3 and TRBJ2-5, with 8 bases aligning to TRBD2. V was pared by 3 bases and J by 6 bases, with 6 bases of the junction left unmatched. The CDR3 is made up of 14 amino acids. From germline, CDR1 is MNHEY and CDR2 SVGEGT. DNA for the CDR3: TGTGCCAGCAGTTATCCGGGACTAGAAAAGACCCAGTACTTC. Translation: CASSYPGLEKTQYF.

This chain uses TRBV10-1 with TRBJ1-5; a weak D match, TRBD1 (6 bases). Trimming shortened V by 4 bases and J by 4 bases, and 20 bases separated the two germline ends. This CDR3 is 17 amino acids long. CDR1 and CDR2 (germline): WNHNN, SYGVQD (reference sequence). CDR3 amino acids: CASSAQPGQEYNQPQHF. CDR3 DNA sequence: TGCGCCAGCAGTGCACAACCGGGACAAGAGTATAATCAGCCCCAGCATTTT.

The chain combines TRBV6-1 with TRBJ2-1; D not certain. Trimming took off 6 bases at V and 4 bases at J, with 4 bases between the two ends. CDR3 length: 11 residues. The germline CDR1 and CDR2 sequences are MNHNS and SASEGT. CDR3 sequence: CASRSYNEQFF. The CDR3 nucleotides read TGTGCCAGCAGAAGTTACAATGAGCAGTTCTTC.

This rearrangement joins TRBV11-2 to TRBJ2-7; D unresolved. V shed 5 bases and J shed 5 bases, with 10 bases lying between them. The CDR3 is 12 amino acids. Germline V gene lookup returns CDR1 SGHAT and CDR2 FQNNGV. CDR3 coding DNA: TGTGCCAGCAGCCTAAGCCGGGACGAGCAGTACTTC. Translation gives CASSLSRDEQYF.

The V gene is TRBV30, the J gene TRBJ1-1, with 8 bases that match TRBD1. After removal of 1 base from V and 6 bases from J, the junction contained 4 bases not matched to a gene. The CDR3 consists of 13 residues. Germline lookup yields CDR1 GTSNPN and CDR2 SVGIG (reference sequence). The CDR3 coding sequence is TGTGCCTGGAGTGACGGACAGGGCGCTGAAGCTTTCTTT. Its protein product is CAWSDGQGAEAFF.

A note on this clone: Other DNA sequences in this sample translate to the same CDR3. V gene TRBV27 combines with J gene TRBJ1-2; D is uncertain. Trimming took 2 bases from V and 6 from J, leaving 10 bases between them. The CDR3 sequence is 13 residues long. CDR1 is MNHEY and CDR2 is SMNVEV in the germline V gene (reference sequence). In DNA form, the CDR3 reads TGTGCCAGCAGTTTAAAGGGAGTCGATGGCTACACCTTC. Protein product: CASSLKGVDGYTF.

The rearrangement uses TRBV5-6 and TRBJ1-1; TRBD1 matches at 10 bases. This CDR3 spans 15 amino acids. V lost 0 bases and J lost 5; bases outside the gene matches: 4. Per the germline V gene, CDR1 is SGHDT and CDR2 is YYEEEE. Here the CDR3 DNA reads TGTGCCAGCAGCTTGGGGGACAGGGGCTTTACTGAAGCTTTCTTT. It translates to CASSLGDRGFTEAFF.

The V call is TRBV6-4, the J call TRBJ2-3, with D possibly TRBD2 on 5 matching bases. Trimming shortened V by 3 bases and J by 1 base, and 5 bases separated the two germline ends. Germline V gene sequence: CDR1 MRHNA, CDR2 SNTAGT. The CDR3 runs to 13 residues. The chain's CDR3 is CASSEAGTDTQYF. CDR3 nucleotide sequence: TGTGCCAGCAGTGAAGCGGGCACAGATACGCAGTATTTT.